Sequencing of this T cell receptor beta chain was carried out in a study of T cells after yellow fever vaccination. As for the study in general: Libraries from low-cell-number fractions were prepared with the SMART-Seq v4 Ultra Low Input RNA kit. Whole-study results and caveats: Most primary-vaccination clones recurred post-booster (roughly 96% CD4, just over 85% CD8). FACS-sorted repertoires could contain abundant clonotypes contaminating from the bulk population.

Production of TCR cDNA was by 5'RACE template switching, which also added a universal primer site and UMIs. TCRdb redid the calling of the 5' RACE reads with MiXCR, one entry per CDR3 protein. The sample has roughly 150,000 distinct CDR3 sequences; roughly 6.7% are singletons. This clonotype occurred many times. Its antigen is undetermined. Sequences were derived from CD4+ T cells sorted from PBMCs, sampled 10 days after the yellow fever booster vaccination. The clonotype was recovered from a man aged 25 to 45 who received the YFV17D yellow fever vaccine.

The CDR3 DNA reads as TGTGCCATCAGTGAACCTAGCGGGAGAAGCTCCTACAATGAGCAGTTCTTC. Protein sequence: CAISEPSGRSSYNEQFF. The rearrangement links TRBV10-3 to TRBJ2-1; 10 nucleotides line up with TRBD2. Germline CDR1 ENHRY, CDR2 SYGVKD. This CDR3 contains 17 residues. V shed 3 bases, J shed 0 bases, and the junction held 5 bases outside the gene matches.